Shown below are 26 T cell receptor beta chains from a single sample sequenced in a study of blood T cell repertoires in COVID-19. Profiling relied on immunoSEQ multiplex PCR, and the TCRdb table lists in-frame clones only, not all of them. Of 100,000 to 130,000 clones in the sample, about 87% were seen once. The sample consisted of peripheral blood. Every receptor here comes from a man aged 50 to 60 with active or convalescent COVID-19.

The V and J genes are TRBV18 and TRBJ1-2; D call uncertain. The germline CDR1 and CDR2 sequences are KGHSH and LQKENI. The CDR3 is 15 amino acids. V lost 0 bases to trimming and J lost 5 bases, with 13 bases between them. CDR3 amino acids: CASSPPMRSGYGYTF. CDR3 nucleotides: TGTGCCAGCTCACCACCGATGAGGTCCGGATATGGCTACACCTTC. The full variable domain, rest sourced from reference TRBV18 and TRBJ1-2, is NAGVMQNPRHLVRRRGQEARLRCSPMKGHSHVYWYRQLPEEGLKFMVYLQKENIIDESGMPKERFSAEFPKEGPSILRIQQVVRGDSAAYFCASSPPMRSGYGYTFGSGTRLTVV.

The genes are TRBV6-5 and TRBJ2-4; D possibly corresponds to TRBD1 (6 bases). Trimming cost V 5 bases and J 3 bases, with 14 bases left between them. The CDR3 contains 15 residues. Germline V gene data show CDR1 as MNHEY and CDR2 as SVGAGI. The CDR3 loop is CASSPTGRGKNIQYF. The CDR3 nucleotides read TGTGCCAGCAGTCCCACAGGGAGAGGCAAAAACATTCAGTACTTC.

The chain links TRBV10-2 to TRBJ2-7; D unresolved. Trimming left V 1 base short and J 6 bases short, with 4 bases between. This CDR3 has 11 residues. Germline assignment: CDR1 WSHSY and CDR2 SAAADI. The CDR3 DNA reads TGCGCCAGCAGTGAGTTTCGCGAGCAGTACTTC. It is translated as CASSEFREQYF.

CDR3 sequence (DNA): TGTGCCAGCAGGTTCCCCCTACTAAATTCACCCCTCCACTTT. Translating it yields CASRFPLLNSPLHF. The chain is built from TRBV27 and TRBJ1-6; D remains ambiguous. Germline V gives CDR1 MNHEY, CDR2 SMNVEV (reference sequence). There are 14 residues in the CDR3. V shed 6 bases and J shed 7 bases, with 13 bases lying between them.

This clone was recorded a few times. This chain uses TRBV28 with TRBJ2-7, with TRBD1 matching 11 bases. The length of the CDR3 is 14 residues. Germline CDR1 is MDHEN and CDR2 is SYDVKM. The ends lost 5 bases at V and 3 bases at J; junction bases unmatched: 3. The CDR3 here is CASSRTGGVYEQYF. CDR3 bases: TGTGCCAGCAGTCGGACAGGGGGCGTCTACGAGCAGTACTTC.

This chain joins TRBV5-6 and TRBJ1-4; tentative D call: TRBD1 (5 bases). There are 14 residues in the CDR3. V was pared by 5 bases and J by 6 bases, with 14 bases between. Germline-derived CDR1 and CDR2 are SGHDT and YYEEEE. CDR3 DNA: TGTGCCAGCAGACTCGGGGGTGGGGATGAAAAACTGTTTTTT. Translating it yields CASRLGGGDEKLFF. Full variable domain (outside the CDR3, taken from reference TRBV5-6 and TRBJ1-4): DAGVTQSPTHLIKTRGQQVTLRCSPKSGHDTVSWYQQALGQGPQFIFQYYEEEERQRGNFPDRFSGHQFPNYSSELNVNALLLGDSALYLCASRLGGGDEKLFFGSGTQLSVL.

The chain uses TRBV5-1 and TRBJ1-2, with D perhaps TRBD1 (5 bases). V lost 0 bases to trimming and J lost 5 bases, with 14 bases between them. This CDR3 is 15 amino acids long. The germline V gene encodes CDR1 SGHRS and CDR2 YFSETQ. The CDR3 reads CASSLDLQGRYGYTF. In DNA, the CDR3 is TGCGCCAGCAGCTTGGATTTGCAGGGTCGATATGGCTACACCTTC.

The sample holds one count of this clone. The CDR3 region has the DNA TGTGCCAGCAGCCAAGGCCAGGCCACTGAAGCTTTCTTT. As protein: CASSQGQATEAFF. The V and J genes are TRBV3-1 (or the pseudogene TRBV3-2) and TRBJ1-1; D ambiguous. The V end was cut by 1 base, the J end by 4 bases, with 7 bases between. Germline CDR1 LGHDT, CDR2 YNNKEL (reference sequence). The CDR3 has 13 amino acids.

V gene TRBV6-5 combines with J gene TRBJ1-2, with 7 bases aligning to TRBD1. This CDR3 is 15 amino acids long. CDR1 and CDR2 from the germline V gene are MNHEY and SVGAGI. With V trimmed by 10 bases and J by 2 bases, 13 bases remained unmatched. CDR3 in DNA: TGTGCCACGACTCCCTCAGACAGGGTGAACTATGGCTACACCTTC. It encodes CATTPSDRVNYGYTF.

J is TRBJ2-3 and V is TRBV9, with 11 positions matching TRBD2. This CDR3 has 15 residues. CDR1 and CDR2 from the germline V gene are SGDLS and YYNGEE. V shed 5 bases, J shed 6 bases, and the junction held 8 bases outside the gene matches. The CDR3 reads CASSAGASGRDTQYF. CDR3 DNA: TGTGCCAGCAGTGCTGGGGCTAGCGGGAGGGATACGCAGTATTTT.

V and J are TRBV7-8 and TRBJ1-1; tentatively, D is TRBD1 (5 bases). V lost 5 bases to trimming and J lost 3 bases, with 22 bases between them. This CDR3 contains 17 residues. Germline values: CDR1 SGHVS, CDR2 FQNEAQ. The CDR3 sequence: CASSQIRGLRRDTEAFF. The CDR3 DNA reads TGTGCCAGCAGCCAAATCCGGGGCCTTCGGAGGGACACTGAAGCTTTCTTT.

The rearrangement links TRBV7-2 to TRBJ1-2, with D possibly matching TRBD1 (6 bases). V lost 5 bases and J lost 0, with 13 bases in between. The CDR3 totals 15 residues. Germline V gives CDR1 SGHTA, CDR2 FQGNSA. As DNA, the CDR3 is TGTGCCAGCAGCCCATACAGGGCCTCTAACTATGGCTACACCTTC. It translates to CASSPYRASNYGYTF. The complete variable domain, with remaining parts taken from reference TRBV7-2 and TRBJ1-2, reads GAGVSQSPSNKVTEKGKDVELRCDPISGHTALYWYRQSLGQGLEFLIYFQGNSAPDKSGLPSDRFSAERTGGSVSTLTIQRTQQEDSAVYLCASSPYRASNYGYTFGSGTRLTVV.

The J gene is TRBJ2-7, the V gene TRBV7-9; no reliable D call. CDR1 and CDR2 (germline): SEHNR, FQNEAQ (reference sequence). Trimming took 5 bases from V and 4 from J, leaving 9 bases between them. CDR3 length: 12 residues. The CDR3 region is CASSPSPYEQYF. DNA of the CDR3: TGTGCCAGCAGCCCAAGCCCTTACGAGCAGTACTTC.

In DNA, the CDR3 is TGCAGCGTTGAAGATGGGGGGGCCGAGGGCGGCTACACCTTC. Its protein product is CSVEDGGAEGGYTF. This sequence joins TRBV29-1 and TRBJ1-2, with D possibly being TRBD1 (6 bases). The CDR3 spans 14 residues. The V gene lost 0 bases and the J gene lost 8 bases, with 16 bases spanning the gap. Germline V CDR1 and CDR2: SQVTM, ANQGSEA.

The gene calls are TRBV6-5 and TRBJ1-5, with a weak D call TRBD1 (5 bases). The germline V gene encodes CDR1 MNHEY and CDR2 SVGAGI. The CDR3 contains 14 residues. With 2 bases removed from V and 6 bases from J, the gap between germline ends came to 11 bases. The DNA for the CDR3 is TGTGCCAGCAGTTACATGGGGCGCGGTCAGCCCCAGCATTTT. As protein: CASSYMGRGQPQHF.

This CDR3 is CASSHTPDRVWDTQYF. The CDR3 bases are TGTGCCAGCAGTCACACGCCGGACAGGGTATGGGATACGCAGTATTTT. The V and J genes are TRBV14 and TRBJ2-3; 8 bases are shared with TRBD1. The CDR3 length is 16 residues. Looked up from germline, CDR1 is SGHDN and CDR2 is FVKESK. V was clipped by 6 bases and J by 6 bases; unmatched bases: 14.

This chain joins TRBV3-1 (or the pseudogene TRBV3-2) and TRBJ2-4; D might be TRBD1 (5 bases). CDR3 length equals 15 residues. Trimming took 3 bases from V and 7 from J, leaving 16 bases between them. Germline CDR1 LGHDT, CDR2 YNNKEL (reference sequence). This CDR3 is CASSHPSGANNIQYF. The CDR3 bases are TGTGCCAGCAGCCACCCCAGTGGGGCAAACAACATTCAGTACTTC.

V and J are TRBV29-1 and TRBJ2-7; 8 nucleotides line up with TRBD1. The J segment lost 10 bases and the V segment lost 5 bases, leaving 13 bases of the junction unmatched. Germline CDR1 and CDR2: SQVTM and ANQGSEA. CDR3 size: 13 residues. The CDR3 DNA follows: TGCAGCGTTCGGAACCAGGGGGCTTACGGACAGTACTTC. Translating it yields CSVRNQGAYGQYF.

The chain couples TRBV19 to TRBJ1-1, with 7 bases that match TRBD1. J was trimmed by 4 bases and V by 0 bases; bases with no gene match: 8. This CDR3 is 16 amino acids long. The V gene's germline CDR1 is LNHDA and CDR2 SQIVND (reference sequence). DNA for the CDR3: TGTGCCAGTAGTATAGATCTCGTGACAGGGTCCACTGAAGCTTTCTTT. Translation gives CASSIDLVTGSTEAFF.

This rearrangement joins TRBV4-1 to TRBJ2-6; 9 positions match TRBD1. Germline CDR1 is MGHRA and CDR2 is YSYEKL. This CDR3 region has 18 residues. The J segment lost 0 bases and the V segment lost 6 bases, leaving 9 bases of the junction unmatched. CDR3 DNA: TGCGCCAGCAGGTCCCCCGGGACAGGGAGCTCTGGGGCCAACGTCCTGACTTTC. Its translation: CASRSPGTGSSGANVLTF.

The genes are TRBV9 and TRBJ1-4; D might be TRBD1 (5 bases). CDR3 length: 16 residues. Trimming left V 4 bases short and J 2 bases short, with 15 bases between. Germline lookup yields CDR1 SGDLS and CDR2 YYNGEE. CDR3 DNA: TGTGCCAGCAGCCCAAGGACGGGGGGGACTAATGAAAAACTGTTTTTT. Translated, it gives CASSPRTGGTNEKLFF.

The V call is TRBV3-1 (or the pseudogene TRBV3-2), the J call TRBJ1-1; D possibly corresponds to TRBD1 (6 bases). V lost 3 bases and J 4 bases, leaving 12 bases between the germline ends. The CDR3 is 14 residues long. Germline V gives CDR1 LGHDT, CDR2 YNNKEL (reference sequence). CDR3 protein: CASSHPTGFTEAFF. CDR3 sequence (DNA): TGTGCCAGCAGCCACCCAACAGGGTTCACTGAAGCTTTCTTT.

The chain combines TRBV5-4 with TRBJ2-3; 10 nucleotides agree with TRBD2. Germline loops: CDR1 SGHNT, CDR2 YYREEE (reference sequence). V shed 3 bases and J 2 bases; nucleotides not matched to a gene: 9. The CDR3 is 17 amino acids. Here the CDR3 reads CASSSNQLAGITDTQYF. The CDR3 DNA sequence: TGTGCCAGCAGCTCCAACCAACTAGCGGGGATCACAGATACGCAGTATTTT. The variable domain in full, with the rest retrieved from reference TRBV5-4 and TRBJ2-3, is ETGVTQSPTHLIKTRGQQVTLRCSSQSGHNTVSWYQQALGQGPQFIFQYYREEENGRGNFPPRFSGLQFPNYSSELNVNALELDDSALYLCASSSNQLAGITDTQYFGPGTRLTVL.

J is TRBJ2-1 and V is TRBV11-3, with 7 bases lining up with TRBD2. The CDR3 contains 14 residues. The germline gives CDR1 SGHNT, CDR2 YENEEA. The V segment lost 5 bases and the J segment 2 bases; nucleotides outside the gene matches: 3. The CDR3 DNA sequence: TGTGCCAGCAGCGGGGGGGGGACCTACAATGAGCAGTTCTTC. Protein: CASSGGGTYNEQFF.

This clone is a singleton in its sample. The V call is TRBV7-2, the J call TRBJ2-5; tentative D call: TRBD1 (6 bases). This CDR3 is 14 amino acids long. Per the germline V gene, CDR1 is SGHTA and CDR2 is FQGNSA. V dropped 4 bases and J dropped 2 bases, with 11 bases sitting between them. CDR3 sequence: CASSSTGSQETQYF. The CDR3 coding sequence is TGTGCCAGCAGCTCGACAGGTTCTCAAGAGACCCAGTACTTC. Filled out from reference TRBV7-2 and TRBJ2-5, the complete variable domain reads GAGVSQSPSNKVTEKGKDVELRCDPISGHTALYWYRQSLGQGLEFLIYFQGNSAPDKSGLPSDRFSAERTGGSVSTLTIQRTQQEDSAVYLCASSSTGSQETQYFGPGTRLLVL.

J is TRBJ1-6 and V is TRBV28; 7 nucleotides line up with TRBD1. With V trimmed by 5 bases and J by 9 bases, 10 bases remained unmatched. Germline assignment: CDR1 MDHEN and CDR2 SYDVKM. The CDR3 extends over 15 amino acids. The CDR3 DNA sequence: TGTGCCAGCAGTGTCAAGGGACAGCTTCGTTCACCCCTCCACTTT. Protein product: CASSVKGQLRSPLHF. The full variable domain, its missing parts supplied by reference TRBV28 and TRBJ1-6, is DVKVTQSSRYLVKRTGEKVFLECVQDMDHENMFWYRQDPGLGLRLIYFSYDVKMKEKGDIPEGYSVSREKKERFSLILESASTNQTSMYLCASSVKGQLRSPLHFGNGTRLTVT.